The next 18 T cell receptor beta chains were all read from a single sample in a study of blood T cells in healthy people across ages. A second about 6 to 12 cycle PCR used barcoded and J-beta primers. TCRdb reprocessed the 5' RACE reads via MiXCR and lists one record per CDR3 protein. This repertoire shows 1,500,000 or so distinct CDR3 sequences, 35% to 45% found once; its top ten account for just over 4%. Sequenced material: blood. The source of these receptors is a woman aged 18-35 years in good health.

This chain uses TRBV7-8 with TRBJ2-4; the D gene is possibly TRBD2 (5 bases). Germline lookup yields CDR1 SGHVS and CDR2 FQNEAQ. Trimming cost V 2 bases and J 3 bases, with 11 bases left between them. CDR3 length: 15 amino acids. This CDR3 reads CASSLTPRGKNIQYF. In nucleotides, the CDR3 is TGTGCCAGCAGCTTAACCCCTCGGGGCAAAAACATTCAGTACTTC.

This clonotype was observed a single time. The rearrangement links TRBV4-1 to TRBJ2-7; 7 bases align to TRBD1. Germline values: CDR1 MGHRA, CDR2 YSYEKL. CDR3 length equals 19 residues. V shed 0 bases, J shed 4 bases, and the junction held 18 bases outside the gene matches. The CDR3 bases are TGCGCCAGCAGCCAAGAAAGTGACAGGGTTCTAGCATTTGCGTACGAGCAGTACTTC. Protein product: CASSQESDRVLAFAYEQYF.

The J gene is TRBJ1-5, the V gene TRBV20-1, with D possibly being TRBD1 (6 bases). Trimming cost V 2 bases and J 3 bases, with 20 bases left between them. CDR3 length equals 17 residues. Looked up from germline, CDR1 is DFQATT and CDR2 is SNEGSKA (reference sequence). The CDR3 sequence is CSARHQRNRANNQPQHF. The CDR3 DNA reads as TGCAGTGCTAGACATCAAAGAAACAGGGCCAACAATCAGCCCCAGCATTTT.

This clonotype was found a few times. The genes are TRBV9 and TRBJ2-5; D is uncertain. V shed 10 bases and J shed 11 bases, with 21 bases lying between them. The germline gives CDR1 SGDLS, CDR2 YYNGEE. The CDR3 contains 12 residues. The CDR3 coding sequence is TGTGCCCTTACGGCGCCCCGAGGAGAGCAGTACTTC. It encodes CALTAPRGEQYF.

This clonotype occurred a few times. This chain links TRBV29-1 with TRBJ2-1; D possibly corresponds to TRBD2 (7 bases). Germline V CDR1 and CDR2: SQVTM, ANQGSEA. Between the trimmed V and J ends, which lost 4 bases and 7 bases, there was a span of 17 bases. The CDR3 covers 14 residues. The CDR3 region has the DNA TGCAGCGTTGTAGGATGGGGGGGCAAAAATGAGCAGTTCTTC. Translating gives CSVVGWGGKNEQFF.

V is TRBV4-1 and J is TRBJ2-1, with no clear D. Trimming took 2 bases from V and 5 from J, leaving 16 bases between them. The CDR3 extends over 16 amino acids. Germline CDR1 MGHRA, CDR2 YSYEKL. Here the CDR3 reads CASSQSVDPLHNEQFF. DNA for the CDR3: TGCGCCAGCAGCCAATCTGTAGACCCCCTCCACAATGAGCAGTTCTTC.

This clonotype was recorded a few times. The chain couples TRBV27 to TRBJ1-2, with D uncertain. The V and J ends lost 5 bases and 0 bases respectively, with 7 bases between them. Germline V gene data show CDR1 as MNHEY and CDR2 as SMNVEV (reference sequence). The CDR3 is made up of 13 amino acids. The chain's CDR3 is CASSPHPNYGYTF. The DNA for the CDR3 is TGTGCCAGCAGTCCCCACCCTAACTATGGCTACACCTTC.

This clonotype occurred a few times. V usage is TRBV4-2 and J usage is TRBJ1-2; 7 nucleotides agree with TRBD1. The CDR3 consists of 15 residues. V shed 3 bases, J shed 3 bases, and the junction held 7 bases outside the gene matches. Per the germline V gene, CDR1 is LGHNA and CDR2 is YNFKEQ. CDR3 loop: CASSQRDSPYYGYTF. CDR3 in DNA: TGTGCCAGCAGCCAGCGGGACAGCCCCTACTATGGCTACACCTTC.

This clonotype was found once. The CDR3 nucleotides read TGCAACGCCTCAGGGTACGCTGAAGCTTTCTTT. Protein sequence: CNASGYAEAFF. The chain links TRBV29-1 to TRBJ1-1; possibly TRBD1 for D (5 bases). The V gene's germline CDR1 is SQVTM and CDR2 ANQGSEA. The length of the CDR3 is 11 residues.

The chain has TRBV28 and TRBJ2-7; 9 positions match TRBD1. Trimming cost V 6 bases and J 0 bases; bases outside gene matches: 3. The germline V gene has CDR1 MDHEN and CDR2 SYDVKM. The CDR3 loop spans 14 amino acids. The CDR3 protein is CASSMTGGSYEQYF. The CDR3 nucleotides are TGTGCCAGCAGCATGACAGGGGGCTCCTACGAGCAGTACTTC.

This clonotype came up a few times. The V and J genes are TRBV10-3 and TRBJ2-1; 7 positions match TRBD1. The V gene end was trimmed by 8 bases and the J gene end by 4 bases; junction bases not matched to a gene: 14. From germline, CDR1 is ENHRY and CDR2 SYGVKD. This CDR3 is built from 16 residues. Here the CDR3 DNA reads TGTGCCATCCTAGGTGAGACCGGGACAGATTACAATGAGCAGTTCTTC. Translation gives CAILGETGTDYNEQFF.

The rearrangement uses TRBV27 and TRBJ2-7; D is possibly TRBD1 (6 bases). The CDR3 contains 13 residues. The V gene lost 7 bases and the J gene lost 3 bases, with 13 bases spanning the gap. Germline V gene sequence: CDR1 MNHEY, CDR2 SMNVEV (reference sequence). The CDR3 spells CASTIKQGYEQYF. Written as DNA, the CDR3 is TGTGCCAGCACCATAAAACAGGGCTACGAGCAGTACTTC.

This clonotype was counted a few times. The chain uses TRBV20-1 and TRBJ2-7, with a tentative D call TRBD1 (5 bases). This CDR3 has 12 amino acids. Germline CDR1 is DFQATT and CDR2 is SNEGSKA (reference sequence). The ends were cut back, 2 bases at V and 6 bases at J, with 11 bases in the middle. The CDR3 sequence: CSARPDIFEQYF. The CDR3, as DNA: TGCAGTGCTAGACCGGACATATTCGAGCAGTACTTC.

The chain carries TRBV4-1 and TRBJ2-3; 15 nucleotides agree with TRBD2. The CDR3 consists of 22 residues. Germline V gene data show CDR1 as MGHRA and CDR2 as YSYEKL. V shed 3 bases, J shed 8 bases, and the junction held 24 bases outside the gene matches. CDR3 protein: CASSHLGGGLAGGEFSQGTQYF. CDR3 in DNA: TGCGCCAGCAGCCACCTGGGAGGTGGACTAGCGGGGGGGGAATTCTCACAGGGTACGCAGTATTTT.

This clonotype was recorded a few times. The chain is built from TRBV5-1 and TRBJ1-1; TRBD1 is a possible D gene (5 bases). This CDR3 is 15 amino acids long. Trimming left V 2 bases short and J 1 base short, with 12 bases between. Germline assignment: CDR1 SGHRS and CDR2 YFSETQ. CDR3 loop: CASSLGRGPNTEAFF. In DNA, the CDR3 is TGCGCCAGCAGCTTAGGACGGGGACCGAACACTGAAGCTTTCTTT. Using reference TRBV5-1 and TRBJ1-1 for the parts outside the CDR3, the full variable domain is KAGVTQTPRYLIKTRGQQVTLSCSPISGHRSVSWYQQTPGQGLQFLFEYFSETQRNKGNFPGRFSGRQFSNSRSEMNVSTLELGDSALYLCASSLGRGPNTEAFFGQGTRLTVV.

The chain joins TRBV11-2 to TRBJ1-2; D is ambiguous. This CDR3 is 13 amino acids long. Trimming removed 3 bases from V and 8 bases from J, with 13 bases in between. CDR1 and CDR2 from the germline V gene are SGHAT and FQNNGV. The chain's CDR3 is CASSLRGGGGYTF. DNA for the CDR3: TGTGCCAGCAGCTTGCGCGGAGGCGGAGGCTACACCTTC.

In its sample, this clonotype was seen a few times. V usage is TRBV3-1 and J usage is TRBJ1-4; D remains ambiguous. V shed 0 bases and J shed 0 bases, with 8 bases lying between them. This CDR3 is built from 16 residues. Germline V gene lookup returns CDR1 LGHDT and CDR2 YNNKEL (reference sequence). CDR3 loop: CASSQDSAPTNEKLFF. As DNA, the CDR3 is TGTGCCAGCAGCCAAGATTCGGCACCAACTAATGAAAAACTGTTTTTT.

A few counts support this clonotype. The chain links TRBV20-1 to TRBJ2-5; 8 bases agree with TRBD2. Germline CDR1 DFQATT, CDR2 SNEGSKA (reference sequence). The CDR3 length is 14 residues. The junction had 7 bases not matched to a gene; V was cut back by 2 bases and J by 5 bases. For the CDR3, the DNA is TGCAGTGCTAGATTCGGGGGGGCCTGGGAGACCCAGTACTTC. This gives the protein CSARFGGAWETQYF.